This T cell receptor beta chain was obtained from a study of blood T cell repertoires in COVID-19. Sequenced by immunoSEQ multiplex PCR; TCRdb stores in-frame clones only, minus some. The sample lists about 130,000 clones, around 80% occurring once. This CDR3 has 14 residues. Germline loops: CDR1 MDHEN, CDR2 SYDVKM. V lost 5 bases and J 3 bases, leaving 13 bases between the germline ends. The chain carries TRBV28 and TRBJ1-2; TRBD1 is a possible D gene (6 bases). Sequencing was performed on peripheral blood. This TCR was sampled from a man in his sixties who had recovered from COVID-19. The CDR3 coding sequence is TGTGCCAGCAGTCCTCGAGGGGGGGACTATGGCTACACCTTC. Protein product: CASSPRGGDYGYTF.